This T cell receptor beta chain was found in a study of cytotoxic CD8 clonotypes in ibrutinib-treated CLL. The overall study: Each sample contained, on average, just over 250,000 productive templates and 94,000 or so productive rearrangements.

On this clone: Its specificity is not known.

The CDR3 covers 12 residues. Trimming took off 6 bases at V and 4 bases at J, with 8 bases between the two ends. From germline, CDR1 is MNHEY and CDR2 SVGAGI. Here immunoSEQ multiplex PCR was the method, and the copy in TCRdb shows in-frame clones only, minus some. The data contain about 140,000 clones, approximately 80% of them singletons. General study results and limits: In comparison with age-matched healthy donors, baseline clonality was higher and tracked circulating CD8+ T-cell counts.

The receptor's source is a human donor with chronic lymphocytic leukemia. The material was PBMCs, obtained after 36 months of ibrutinib treatment. The rearrangement uses TRBV6-5 and TRBJ2-3; D not certain. In nucleotides, the CDR3 is TGTGCCAGCAGAAATTCTGCAGATACGCAGTATTTT. This codes for CASRNSADTQYF.